Listed below are T cell receptor beta chains from one sample, sequenced in a study of T and B cells in COVID-19 patients. TCRdb processed the multiplex PCR reads anew with MiXCR; each CDR3 protein has one entry. There are under 10,000 distinct CDR3 sequences in the sample; roughly 27% occur only once, and approximately 5% lies in the top ten. The sample was blood. The receptor set was obtained from a human donor who had recovered from COVID-19. The CDR3 runs from the conserved cysteine through the conserved F or W. D genes are given only for firm matches. Part of the rows lack a size; the others show once, few, many or a class for expanded clones.

TRBJ2-2,TRBV19,medium-sized,TRBD2,CASSVAGGPAGELFF,TGTGCCAGTAGTGTAGCGGGGGGGCCAGCCGGGGAGCTGTTTTTT
TRBJ1-4,TRBV5-4,medium-sized,-,CASSLVGEGEKLFF,TGTGCCAGCAGCTTGGTCGGGGAGGGTGAAAAACTGTTTTTT
TRBJ1-2,TRBV6-1,few,TRBD1,CASSVTGDGDGYTF,TGTGCCAGCAGTGTGACAGGGGATGGTGATGGCTACACCTTC
TRBJ1-4,TRBV4-3,-,TRBD1,CASSQDLSGQEKLFF,TGCGCCAGCAGCCAAGACCTGTCGGGACAGGAAAAACTGTTTTTT
TRBJ2-5,TRBV28,few,TRBD2,CASREASGVAETQYF,TGTGCCAGCAGGGAGGCTAGCGGGGTTGCAGAGACCCAGTACTTC
TRBJ2-3,TRBV15,medium-sized,-,CATSRDKVGTQYF,TGTGCCACCAGCAGAGATAAAGTAGGTACGCAGTATTTT
TRBJ1-5,TRBV29-1,medium-sized,-,CSVGTANNQPQHF,TGCAGCGTTGGGACAGCAAATAATCAGCCCCAGCATTTT
TRBJ2-7,TRBV30,medium-sized,TRBD2,CAWSRAGRGGGQYF,TGTGCCTGGAGTAGAGCAGGGAGGGGAGGTGGGCAGTACTTC
TRBJ2-1,TRBV29-1,large,-,CSVEDHGFGEQFF,TGCAGCGTTGAAGATCACGGGTTCGGTGAGCAGTTCTTC
TRBJ2-6,TRBV6-1,medium-sized,-,CASSEEALGANVLTF,TGTGCCAGCAGTGAGGAGGCTCTTGGGGCCAACGTCCTGACTTTC
TRBJ2-1,TRBV19,medium-sized,-,CASSISSYNEQFF,TGTGCCAGTTCCATTAGCTCCTACAATGAGCAGTTCTTC
TRBJ2-7,TRBV5-1,few,-,CASSLGQGTEQYF,TGCGCCAGCAGCTTGGGGCAGGGAACCGAGCAGTACTTC
TRBJ1-2,TRBV5-4,few,-,CASSLEGGAGGYTF,TGTGCCAGCAGCTTGGAGGGGGGAGCGGGGGGCTACACCTTC
TRBJ1-2,TRBV11-2,few,-,CASSSGGQGHLGYGYTF,TGTGCCAGCAGCTCGGGTGGGCAGGGCCACCTAGGCTATGGCTACACCTTC
TRBJ1-1,TRBV15,few,-,CATSRDLRVGLNTEAFF,TGTGCCACCAGCAGAGATCTACGGGTTGGCCTGAACACTGAAGCTTTCTTT
TRBJ1-5,TRBV5-5,few,-,CASSFTLMSNQPQHF,TGTGCCAGCAGCTTTACACTTATGAGCAATCAGCCCCAGCATTTT
TRBJ1-2,TRBV15,-,-,CATRGGTGDGYTF,TGTGCCACTCGTGGGGGGACTGGGGATGGCTACACCTTC
TRBJ1-1,TRBV19,many,TRBD1,CATQGAWLDTEAFF,TGTGCCACACAGGGGGCGTGGTTGGACACTGAAGCTTTCTTT
TRBJ2-5,TRBV6-1,-,-,CASSETTETQYF,TGTGCCAGCAGTGAGACAACAGAGACCCAGTACTTC
TRBJ1-1,TRBV7-6,-,-,CASSLERDTYTNTEAFF,TGTGCCAGCAGCTTAGAACGGGACACCTATACCAACACTGAAGCTTTCTTT
TRBJ2-7,TRBV6-2/TRBV6-3,medium-sized,-,CASSTRQEGYEQYF,TGTGCCAGCAGTACCCGACAGGAAGGCTACGAGCAGTACTTC
TRBJ2-3,TRBV29-1,medium-sized,TRBD2,CSAGGGSGTDTQYF,TGCAGCGCTGGGGGGGGGAGTGGGACAGATACGCAGTATTTT
TRBJ2-6,TRBV12-3/TRBV12-4,medium-sized,-,CASSLVPGIAGANVLTF,TGTGCCAGCAGTTTAGTCCCAGGGATTGCTGGGGCCAACGTCCTGACTTTC
TRBJ2-2,TRBV7-9,-,TRBD1,CASSPGQGTGELFF,TGTGCCAGCAGCCCGGGACAGGGCACCGGGGAGCTGTTTTTT
TRBJ2-5,TRBV20-1,-,TRBD2,CSASGAASGTHETQYF,TGCAGTGCTAGCGGTGCGGCTAGCGGGACTCACGAGACCCAGTACTTC
TRBJ2-3,TRBV24-1,few,-,CATSDLLDNTQYF,TGTGCCACCAGTGATTTGCTGGACAATACGCAGTATTTT
TRBJ1-1,TRBV18,few,TRBD1,CASSPRDRGISDTEAFF,TGTGCCAGCTCACCCCGGGACAGGGGGATATCCGACACTGAAGCTTTCTTT
TRBJ2-1,TRBV6-4,medium-sized,TRBD2,CASSDGTSGGREQFF,TGTGCCAGCAGTGACGGGACTAGCGGGGGCAGGGAGCAGTTCTTC
TRBJ2-2,TRBV4-2,-,TRBD2,CASSQAEWGGTHTGELFF,TGTGCCAGCAGCCAAGCTGAATGGGGGGGGACGCACACCGGGGAGCTGTTTTTT
TRBJ1-1,TRBV18,few,-,CASSPWFADTEAFF,TGTGCCAGCTCACCCTGGTTCGCCGACACTGAAGCTTTCTTT
TRBJ2-2,TRBV5-1,-,-,CASSLSGSTPNTGELFF,TGCGCCAGCAGCCTGTCAGGGTCTACTCCTAACACCGGGGAGCTGTTTTTT
TRBJ2-1,TRBV7-9,-,-,CASSLSLAYNEQFF,TGTGCCAGCAGCTTAAGTTTGGCTTACAATGAGCAGTTCTTC
TRBJ1-5,TRBV7-9,-,-,CASSPANQPQHF,TGTGCCAGCAGCCCTGCCAATCAGCCCCAGCATTTT
TRBJ2-3,TRBV7-2,-,-,CASSLVQGGLGTDTQYF,TGTGCCAGCAGCTTAGTTCAAGGGGGGCTGGGCACAGATACGCAGTATTTT